The 19 T cell receptor beta chains presented below share a single source sample, sequenced in a study of CD8 T cells in Susac syndrome. Random hexamers were used to reverse transcribe the RNA input (about 0.5 to 1 ug). Using its own MiXCR run on the immunoSEQ multiplex PCR reads, TCRdb lists one record per CDR3 protein. The profile shows 90,000 to 150,000 distinct CDR3 sequences, around 94% of them singletons. Specimen: CD4+ T cells from PBMCs. These TCRs come from a human donor in good health.

J is TRBJ2-2 and V is TRBV18, with TRBD2 identical over 10 bases. Unmatched junction bases numbered 3, after V lost 3 bases and J lost 2 bases. CDR3 length: 16 amino acids. Germline lookup yields CDR1 KGHSH and CDR2 LQKENI. CDR3 loop: CASSPLAGVNTGELFF. CDR3 nucleotides: TGTGCCAGCTCACCTCTAGCGGGGGTAAACACCGGGGAGCTGTTTTTT. The whole variable domain, remainder taken from reference TRBV18 and TRBJ2-2, is NAGVMQNPRHLVRRRGQEARLRCSPMKGHSHVYWYRQLPEEGLKFMVYLQKENIIDESGMPKERFSAEFPKEGPSILRIQQVVRGDSAAYFCASSPLAGVNTGELFFGEGSRLTVL.

This sequence joins TRBV14 and TRBJ2-1; TRBD2 matches 12 bases. The CDR3 has 16 residues. CDR1 is SGHDN and CDR2 is FVKESK in the germline V gene. The V segment lost 5 bases and the J segment 8 bases; nucleotides outside the gene matches: 10. CDR3 in amino acids: CASSTLLAGGRDEQFF. The CDR3 region has the DNA TGTGCCAGCAGCACCCTGCTAGCGGGAGGGAGGGATGAGCAGTTCTTC.

The rearrangement links TRBV28 to TRBJ2-1; TRBD2 aligns across 11 bases. V dropped 3 bases and J dropped 0; count of bases not matched to a gene: 7. Looked up from germline, CDR1 is MDHEN and CDR2 is SYDVKM. The CDR3 is made up of 18 amino acids. The CDR3 DNA is TGTGCCAGCAGTTTGGGACTAGCGGCAAGTAGCTCCTACAATGAGCAGTTCTTC. This sequence encodes CASSLGLAASSSYNEQFF.

This clonotype has just one count. V gene TRBV6-1 combines with J gene TRBJ2-5; TRBD1 matches 9 bases. Germline loops: CDR1 MNHNS, CDR2 SASEGT. After removal of 6 bases from V and 1 base from J, the junction contained 12 bases not matched to a gene. CDR3 length: 17 amino acids. The CDR3 spells CASSQIRGQGSQETQYF. CDR3 in DNA: TGTGCCAGCAGCCAGATACGGGGACAGGGCTCCCAAGAGACCCAGTACTTC.

The chain is built from TRBV27 and TRBJ2-1; TRBD2 might be the D (6 bases). V was trimmed by 6 bases and J by 4 bases, leaving 19 bases between them. The CDR3 consists of 16 residues. Germline CDR1 MNHEY, CDR2 SMNVEV (reference sequence). CDR3: CASSLLNSGPYNEQFF. CDR3 nucleotides: TGTGCCAGCAGCCTCCTAAATAGCGGTCCGTACAATGAGCAGTTCTTC.

The genes are TRBV7-3 and TRBJ2-1; D is perhaps TRBD2 (6 bases). Germline V gene lookup returns CDR1 SGHTA and CDR2 FQGTGA. Trimming shortened V by 5 bases and J by 7 bases, and 18 bases separated the two germline ends. The CDR3 is 15 residues long. CDR3 amino acids: CASSTSLAAGNEQFF. As DNA, the CDR3 is TGTGCCAGCAGCACCTCCTTGGCGGCGGGGAATGAGCAGTTCTTC.

This clonotype was counted once. This sequence joins TRBV3-1 and TRBJ2-3; 11 bases are shared with TRBD2. The length of the CDR3 is 14 residues. J was trimmed by 1 base and V by 8 bases; bases with no gene match: 2. From germline, CDR1 is LGHDT and CDR2 YNNKEL (reference sequence). CDR3 sequence: CASRTSGRTDTQYF. DNA for the CDR3: TGTGCCAGCCGGACTAGCGGGCGCACAGATACGCAGTATTTT.

This chain connects TRBV24-1 to TRBJ2-2; D may be TRBD1 or TRBD2 (5 bases each). CDR3 length: 14 residues. V lost 5 bases to trimming and J lost 5 bases, with 11 bases between them. Germline CDR1 is KGHDR and CDR2 is SFDVKD. The CDR3 coding sequence is TGTGCCACCAGTGGTGGGACCCTAACCGGGGAGCTGTTTTTT. Its protein is CATSGGTLTGELFF.

J is TRBJ1-6 and V is TRBV7-9; possibly TRBD1 for D (5 bases). The germline V gene encodes CDR1 SEHNR and CDR2 FQNEAQ (reference sequence). V lost 2 bases to trimming and J lost 7 bases, with 12 bases between them. The CDR3 totals 15 residues. CDR3 residues: CASSLIRGPNSPLHF. In DNA form, the CDR3 reads TGTGCCAGCAGCTTAATCCGGGGCCCGAATTCACCCCTCCACTTT. The full variable domain, completed using reference TRBV7-9 and TRBJ1-6, is DTGVSQNPRHKITKRGQNVTFRCDPISEHNRLYWYRQTLGQGPEFLTYFQNEAQLEKSRLLSDRFSAERPKGSFSTLEIQRTEQGDSAMYLCASSLIRGPNSPLHFGNGTRLTVT.

The sample holds a few counts of this clonotype. This rearrangement joins TRBV7-2 to TRBJ2-7; D may be TRBD1 (5 bases). The germline V and J ends were trimmed by 2 bases and 5 bases, with 10 bases remaining between them. Per the germline V gene, CDR1 is SGHTA and CDR2 is FQGNSA. The CDR3 is made up of 13 amino acids. In DNA form, the CDR3 reads TGTGCCAGCAGCTTACAGTTAGGGGACGAGCAGTACTTC. Its protein product is CASSLQLGDEQYF.

About this clonotype: One end of the junction is discordant with germline, which a read error may explain. This chain joins TRBV7-9 and TRBJ2-2; D unresolved. CDR1 SEHNR and CDR2 FQNEAQ come from the germline V gene (reference sequence). The CDR3 totals 15 residues. In DNA, the CDR3 is TGTGTCAGCAGCTTAAGTGGCGGAGCCCCCGGGGAGCTGTTTTTT. Translation gives CVSSLSGGAPGELFF. Complete variable domain (other parts from reference TRBV7-9 and TRBJ2-2): DTGVSQNPRHKITKRGQNVTFRCDPISEHNRLYWYRQTLGQGPEFLTYFQNEAQLEKSRLLSDRFSAERPKGSFSTLEIQRTEQGDSAMYLCVSSLSGGAPGELFFGEGSRLTVL.

J is TRBJ2-3 and V is TRBV19; 7 positions match TRBD1. V lost 9 bases and J lost 4; bases outside the gene matches: 13. The CDR3 sequence is 15 residues long. The germline gives CDR1 LNHDA, CDR2 SQIVND (reference sequence). CDR3 nucleotide sequence: TGTGCCAGCGGAACCGGGACAGCCCCGTCAGATACGCAGTATTTT. It specifies CASGTGTAPSDTQYF.

This chain connects TRBV12-3 or TRBV12-4 to TRBJ1-4; D gene unclear. V lost 3 bases and J 7 bases, leaving 12 bases between the germline ends. The CDR3 is made up of 14 amino acids. CDR3 DNA sequence: TGTGCCAGCAGTTTCGGGGATAGCTCTGAAAAACTGTTTTTT. Encoded protein: CASSFGDSSEKLFF.

The V and J genes are TRBV7-3 and TRBJ2-2, with D tentatively TRBD2 (5 bases). This CDR3 region has 13 residues. The germline V gene has CDR1 SGHTA and CDR2 FQGTGA. V lost 1 base to trimming and J lost 9 bases, with 9 bases between them. CDR3 protein: CASSLKSSRELFF. CDR3 in DNA: TGTGCCAGCAGCTTAAAGTCTAGCCGGGAGCTGTTTTTT.

The chain uses TRBV28 and TRBJ1-1, with D unresolved. Looked up from germline, CDR1 is MDHEN and CDR2 is SYDVKM. CDR3 length: 14 amino acids. Trimming left V 5 bases short and J 0 bases short, with 10 bases between. CDR3 nucleotides: TGTGCCAGCAGTCTTATGACGTTGAACACTGAAGCTTTCTTT. It translates to CASSLMTLNTEAFF.

The chain carries TRBV5-1 and TRBJ2-1; no clear D. From germline, CDR1 is SGHRS and CDR2 YFSETQ. The V end lost 0 bases, the J end lost 5 bases, and 6 bases lay between the germline ends. The CDR3 totals 13 residues. CDR3 residues: CASSLVPNNEQFF. The CDR3, as DNA: TGCGCCAGCAGCTTGGTCCCTAACAATGAGCAGTTCTTC.

The gene calls are TRBV20-1 and TRBJ1-4; D is uncertain. V lost 5 bases to trimming and J lost 8 bases, with 9 bases between them. Germline V CDR1 and CDR2: DFQATT, SNEGSKA (reference sequence). This CDR3 comprises 11 residues. Here the CDR3 reads CSAGKEEKLFF. The CDR3 DNA reads TGCAGTGCTGGAAAGGAGGAAAAACTGTTTTTT.

This clonotype was seen once. The genes are TRBV6-5 and TRBJ2-7, with D possibly TRBD1 on 7 matching bases. The CDR3 is 14 residues long. The germline V and J ends were trimmed by 3 bases and 2 bases, with 11 bases remaining between them. Germline-derived CDR1 and CDR2 are MNHEY and SVGAGI. The CDR3: CASSYQGGPYEQYF. CDR3 coding DNA: TGTGCCAGCAGTTATCAGGGGGGTCCCTACGAGCAGTACTTC.

The gene calls are TRBV3-1 and TRBJ2-5, with unresolved D. CDR1 LGHDT and CDR2 YNNKEL come from the germline V gene (reference sequence). V was cut by 1 base and J by 7 bases, with 7 bases left in between. The CDR3 covers 12 residues. The CDR3 here is CASSQVDPTQYF. The CDR3 DNA follows: TGTGCCAGCAGCCAAGTTGATCCGACCCAGTACTTC.